The rows below give T cell receptor beta chains drawn from one sample of a study of T cell responses to AZD1222 COVID-19 vaccine. Libraries were prepared by immunoSEQ multiplex PCR; TCRdb keeps only in-frame clonotypes and omits some of them. The table has 180,000 or so clones, just under 95% seen once. This specimen consisted of peripheral blood, obtained 28 days after the second dose of the MenACWY control vaccine. These TCRs come from an adult who received the MenACWY meningococcal vaccine as a control. CDR3s include the opening cysteine and the closing phenylalanine or tryptophan. D genes are given only for firm matches. The size field is filled for only some rows; it gives once, few, many or a size class.

j_gene,abundance,d_gene,v_gene,len,CDR3nt,CDR3aa
TRBJ2-3,once,-,TRBV7-8,15,TGTGCCAGCAGCTTGAACATCCCTAGCACAGATACGCAGTATTTT,CASSLNIPSTDTQYF
TRBJ1-5,-,-,TRBV6-2/TRBV6-3,16,TGTGCCAGCAGTCGGTACCTAGACAGCCTAAATCAGCCCCAGCATTTT,CASSRYLDSLNQPQHF
TRBJ2-7,-,TRBD2,TRBV7-2,15,TGTGCCAGCAGCTTAGTTGGGACTAGCGGGGGCGAGCAGTACTTC,CASSLVGTSGGEQYF
TRBJ1-2,-,-,TRBV25-1,13,TGTGCCAGCAGTGATGTCAGGTCTAATGGCTACACCTTC,CASSDVRSNGYTF
TRBJ2-2,-,-,TRBV6-6,15,TGTGCCAGCAGTTACTTCGGGTCTCCCACCGGGGAGCTGTTTTTT,CASSYFGSPTGELFF
TRBJ1-1,few,TRBD1,TRBV5-4,15,TGTGCCAGCAGCTTCTCCTGGGACAGGGTAACTGAAGCTTTCTTT,CASSFSWDRVTEAFF
TRBJ2-1,-,-,TRBV12-3/TRBV12-4,12,TGTGCCAGCAGGGAGACAAGGAATGAGCAGTTCTTC,CASRETRNEQFF
TRBJ2-6,-,-,TRBV3-1/TRBV3-2,13,TGTGCCAGCAGGGGCTCTGGGGCCAACGTCCTGACTTTC,CASRGSGANVLTF
TRBJ1-2,-,-,TRBV5-1,15,TGCGCCAGCAGCTTGGGACAGGTCTCTAACTATGGCTACACCTTC,CASSLGQVSNYGYTF
TRBJ1-4,-,-,TRBV2,13,TGTGCCGGCCTTCGAGGTTCAGGTGAAAAACTGTTTTTT,CAGLRGSGEKLFF
TRBJ1-5,-,-,TRBV3-1/TRBV3-2,13,TGTGCCAGCAGCCAAGAGGGGGATCAGCCCCAGCATTTT,CASSQEGDQPQHF
TRBJ1-5,-,TRBD1,TRBV2,15,TGTGCCAGCAGTGACAGGGGGCTTGGCAATCAGCCCCAGCATTTT,CASSDRGLGNQPQHF
TRBJ1-3,-,-,TRBV7-2,16,TGTGCCAGCAGCTTAGTACAGGGACTCTCTGGAAACACCATATATTTT,CASSLVQGLSGNTIYF
TRBJ1-3,-,-,TRBV27,15,TGTGCCAGCAGTCTAGGGACAAGCTCTGGAAACACCATATATTTT,CASSLGTSSGNTIYF
TRBJ1-2,-,TRBD1,TRBV18,13,TGTGCCAGCTCATCGGACAGGGACTATGGCTACACCTTC,CASSSDRDYGYTF
TRBJ2-1,-,-,TRBV5-1,14,TGCGCCAGCAGCTTGGCCTCGGGGCGGAATGAGCAGTTCTTC,CASSLASGRNEQFF
TRBJ2-1,-,-,TRBV5-1,14,TGCGCCAGCAGCCCTGGGGGCCGTTACAATGAGCAGTTCTTC,CASSPGGRYNEQFF
TRBJ1-1,-,-,TRBV28,14,TGTGCCAGCAGTTTTGTTCGCGCCTCCACTGAAGCTTTCTTT,CASSFVRASTEAFF
TRBJ1-2,-,-,TRBV3-1/TRBV3-2,15,TGTGCCAGCAGCCCCTATAGACAGGACGGCTATGGCTACACCTTC,CASSPYRQDGYGYTF
TRBJ1-2,-,-,TRBV12-3/TRBV12-4,13,TGTGCCAGCAGCCTAGGTTCTAACTATGGCTACACCTTC,CASSLGSNYGYTF
TRBJ2-1,once,-,TRBV28,16,TGTGCCAGCAGTTTCCGCCCCTCTGGACTTTACAATGAGCAGTTCTTC,CASSFRPSGLYNEQFF
TRBJ1-1,-,-,TRBV6-6,15,TGTGCCAGCAGAAGGAGGGACGGCATGAACACTGAAGCTTTCTTT,CASRRRDGMNTEAFF
TRBJ1-1,-,-,TRBV19,12,TGTGCCAGTAGTCCGTCCTGGAGGGAAGCTTTCTTT,CASSPSWREAFF
TRBJ1-5,-,-,TRBV24-1,11,TGTGCCACCAGTGATTGGCAGCCCCAGCATTTT,CATSDWQPQHF
TRBJ2-7,once,-,TRBV28,14,TGTGCCAGCAGTCCCTCCTTGACAATTTACGAGCAGTACTTC,CASSPSLTIYEQYF
TRBJ1-1,-,-,TRBV27,14,TGTGCCAGCAGCCCGGGGACCGACGTCACTGAAGCTTTCTTT,CASSPGTDVTEAFF
TRBJ2-3,-,TRBD1,TRBV11-2,14,TGTGCCAGCAGCTCCCAGACAGGGGCCGATACGCAGTATTTT,CASSSQTGADTQYF
TRBJ1-4,-,-,TRBV18,17,TGTGCCAGCTCACCACCTAGCAGACAGGCAACTAATGAAAAACTGTTTTTT,CASSPPSRQATNEKLFF
TRBJ2-1,-,-,TRBV5-1,11,TGCGCCAGCAGCCTGTGGGATGAGCAGTTCTTC,CASSLWDEQFF
TRBJ2-7,once,-,TRBV6-2/TRBV6-3,14,TGTGCCAGCAGTTACCCCGGACAGCTCTACGAGCAGTACTTC,CASSYPGQLYEQYF
TRBJ2-1,-,-,TRBV30,14,TGTGCCTGGAGTGTAGGTGCAGGGAGGAATGAGCAGTTCTTC,CAWSVGAGRNEQFF
TRBJ1-4,-,-,TRBV27,14,TGTGCCAGCAGTTCGACAGGATTTTATGAAAAACTGTTTTTT,CASSSTGFYEKLFF
TRBJ1-1,-,TRBD1,TRBV28,14,TGTGCCAGCAGTTTTGGACAGGGTGACACTGAAGCTTTCTTT,CASSFGQGDTEAFF
TRBJ2-4,-,-,TRBV14,17,TGTGCCAGCAGCCAAGAGGAGGAGGGGGGAATCAAAAACATTCAGTACTTC,CASSQEEEGGIKNIQYF
TRBJ1-4,-,-,TRBV5-1,14,TGCGCCAGCAAAGAGGTTCCAACTAATGAAAAACTGTTTTTT,CASKEVPTNEKLFF
TRBJ1-6,few,TRBD1,TRBV30,15,TGTGCCTGGAGTGGAACAGGGGTCCCTAATTCACCCCTCCACTTT,CAWSGTGVPNSPLHF
TRBJ2-5,once,-,TRBV6-5,13,TGTGCCAGCAGTCGGGGACCTCAAGAGACCCAGTACTTC,CASSRGPQETQYF
TRBJ1-6,-,-,TRBV7-9,14,TGTGCCAGCAGCTTTCAGGACAGTAATTCACCCCTCCACTTT,CASSFQDSNSPLHF
TRBJ2-5,-,-,TRBV7-2,14,TGTGCCAGCAGCTTAGGAGGGGGAGGAGAGACCCAGTACTTC,CASSLGGGGETQYF
TRBJ1-1,-,-,TRBV30,14,TGTGCCTGGAGTGTACAACAGGCGCTCACTGAAGCTTTCTTT,CAWSVQQALTEAFF
TRBJ1-1,-,-,TRBV15,11,TGTGCCACCAGTCAGCTTGCTGAAGCTTTCTTT,CATSQLAEAFF
TRBJ1-1,-,-,TRBV29-1,14,TGCAGCGTTGATGAGGGCAGGGGAAACACTGAAGCTTTCTTT,CSVDEGRGNTEAFF
TRBJ2-7,-,TRBD1,TRBV4-2,17,TGTGCCAGCAGCCGCCGGGACAGCGTAGGGCTAATTTACGAGCAGTACTTC,CASSRRDSVGLIYEQYF
TRBJ1-2,-,TRBD1,TRBV6-5,14,TGTGCCAGCAGGGACAGGGGGCAGGGCTATGGCTACACCTTC,CASRDRGQGYGYTF
TRBJ1-3,-,-,TRBV19,16,TGTGCCAGTAACGCGCAGGGGTCTACCTCTGGAAACACCATATATTTT,CASNAQGSTSGNTIYF
TRBJ2-3,-,-,TRBV19,15,TGTGCCAGTAGTGATGACGGAGGGCGCACAGATACGCAGTATTTT,CASSDDGGRTDTQYF
TRBJ2-1,-,-,TRBV19,14,TGTGCCAGTAGGCCGACGTTATGGGACAATGAGCAGTTCTTC,CASRPTLWDNEQFF
TRBJ1-2,-,-,TRBV16,12,TGTGCCAGCACCCTGAATAACTATGGCTACACCTTC,CASTLNNYGYTF
TRBJ1-1,-,-,TRBV11-2,13,TGTGCCAGCAGCTTGGGTAGGGGAACTGAAGCTTTCTTT,CASSLGRGTEAFF